Below are 9 T cell receptor beta chains sequenced from a single sample in a study of T cells after yellow fever vaccination. Each CDR3 protein gets one entry after TCRdb re-called the 5' RACE reads with MiXCR. The sample consists of 300,000 or so distinct CDR3 sequences, 10% to 15% of them appearing once. The sequences come from CD4+ T cells sorted from PBMCs, collected 45 days after the yellow fever booster vaccination. All receptors come from a man younger than 40 who received the YFV17D yellow fever vaccine.

A word on this clonotype: The junction differs from germline at one of its ends, possibly a read error. V is TRBV28 and J is TRBJ1-5; D gene ambiguous. Germline V CDR1 and CDR2: MDHEN, SYDVKM. This CDR3 contains 17 residues. Written as DNA, the CDR3 is TGTGCCAGCAGGCCCCGTCTGGGTGTGAGTAGCTATCAGCCCCAGCATTTT. Its protein product is CASRPRLGVSSYQPQHF.

V gene TRBV7-2 combines with J gene TRBJ2-7, with D perhaps TRBD2 (5 bases). Germline V gives CDR1 SGHTA, CDR2 FQGNSA. Between the trimmed V and J ends, which lost 8 bases and 6 bases, there was a span of 17 bases. The CDR3 runs 13 residues. Here the CDR3 reads CASRPASGSEQYF. The CDR3 DNA sequence: TGTGCCAGCCGACCGGCATCGGGAAGCGAGCAGTACTTC.

The J gene is TRBJ2-5, the V gene TRBV24-1; D is undetermined. The CDR3 totals 11 residues. The V end lost 7 bases, the J end lost 5 bases, and 7 bases lay between the germline ends. Germline loops: CDR1 KGHDR, CDR2 SFDVKD. The CDR3 DNA sequence: TGTGCCACCAGATCCCCGGAGACCCAGTACTTC. Its protein is CATRSPETQYF.

This clonotype has just a few counts. V is TRBV29-1 and J is TRBJ2-5; tentative D call: TRBD1 (6 bases). Germline values: CDR1 SQVTM, CDR2 ANQGSEA. The CDR3 is made up of 12 amino acids. Trimming removed 3 bases at V and 2 bases at J, with 7 bases between. CDR3 sequence (DNA): TGCAGCGTTGATACAGGGCAAGAGACCCAGTACTTC. It is translated as CSVDTGQETQYF.

This clonotype appeared many times. The V gene is TRBV7-2, the J gene TRBJ2-7, with 8 bases lining up with TRBD2. The CDR3 runs to 16 residues. Germline-derived CDR1 and CDR2 are SGHTA and FQGNSA. With V trimmed by 5 bases and J by 3 bases, 12 bases remained unmatched. CDR3 in DNA: TGTGCCAGCAGCCCCGTGTTCACTAGCGGTAACTACGAGCAGTACTTC. Translating gives CASSPVFTSGNYEQYF. Together with reference TRBV7-2 and TRBJ2-7, the CDR3 gives the full variable domain: GAGVSQSPSNKVTEKGKDVELRCDPISGHTALYWYRQSLGQGLEFLIYFQGNSAPDKSGLPSDRFSAERTGGSVSTLTIQRTQQEDSAVYLCASSPVFTSGNYEQYFGPGTRLTVT.

The table lists this clonotype with a few counts. V gene TRBV24-1 combines with J gene TRBJ2-7; the match to TRBD2 covers 7 bases. In germline, CDR1 is KGHDR, CDR2 SFDVKD. This CDR3 is 15 amino acids long. V trimming: 3 bases; J trimming: 0 bases; junction bases outside the gene matches: 4. CDR3 residues: CATSDVRGDSYEQYF. In nucleotides, the CDR3 is TGTGCCACCAGTGATGTACGGGGGGACTCCTACGAGCAGTACTTC.

The chain links TRBV20-1 to TRBJ1-1; 8 nucleotides match TRBD1. CDR1 is DFQATT, CDR2 SNEGSKA, per germline (reference sequence). J was trimmed by 11 bases and V by 0 bases; bases with no gene match: 5. The CDR3 extends over 12 amino acids. CDR3 DNA sequence: TGCAGTGCTAGAGACGGCAGGGGGCCCGCTTTCTTT. Translated, it gives CSARDGRGPAFF.

The chain uses TRBV30 and TRBJ1-1; D not certain. Germline V lookup: CDR1 GTSNPN, CDR2 SVGIG (reference sequence). The length of the CDR3 is 13 residues. Trimming cost V 4 bases and J 1 base, with 10 bases left between them. CDR3 amino acids: CAWTKGRNTEAFF. The CDR3 DNA sequence: TGTGCCTGGACAAAGGGTCGGAACACTGAAGCTTTCTTT.

This clonotype was seen more than once but under ten times. The J gene is TRBJ2-7, the V gene TRBV7-3; tentative D call: TRBD1 (5 bases). V lost 6 bases, J lost 7 bases, and 16 bases lay in between. Looked up from germline, CDR1 is SGHTA and CDR2 is FQGTGA. This CDR3 has 13 amino acids. DNA of the CDR3: TGTGCCAGCAGTACGGGCAGGGTGCGAGAGCAGTACTTC. Protein sequence: CASSTGRVREQYF.